The present T cell receptor beta chain was sequenced within a study of neurological immune-mediated disorders. Germline lookup yields CDR1 KGHSH and CDR2 LQKENI. V was shortened by 8 bases and J by 1 base, with 11 bases between the two germline ends. The CDR3 sequence is 13 residues long. Time point reported: longitudinal time-point 2. Ten or more counts support this clonotype. TCRdb reprocessed the 5' RACE reads via MiXCR and lists one record per CDR3 protein. Among tens of thousands of distinct CDR3 sequences, 4.5% to 7.5% were seen once, and the ten largest hold approximately 8%. The sample comprised PBMCs. The gene calls are TRBV18 and TRBJ1-1, with unresolved D. This clonotype originated in an older woman with multiple sclerosis. The CDR3 region has the DNA TGTGCCAGCAAGTATACAGAGAACACTGAAGCTTTCTTT. This encodes CASKYTENTEAFF.